These 12 T cell receptor beta chains originate from one sample sequenced in a study of blood T cell repertoires in COVID-19. Clones were read by immunoSEQ multiplex PCR, and TCRdb kept only the in-frame ones, dropping some. This sample has 300,000 to 350,000 clones, with roughly nine tenths found just once. The sample comprised peripheral blood. The source of these receptors is a woman aged 30 to 39 with COVID-19, enrolled during active disease.

The sample holds many counts of this clone. V usage is TRBV25-1 and J usage is TRBJ1-3; the D is unclear. V lost 5 bases and J 2 bases, leaving 4 bases between the germline ends. The germline V gene has CDR1 MGHDK and CDR2 SYGVNS. The CDR3 consists of 12 residues. The CDR3 region is CASSPAGNTIYF. As DNA, the CDR3 is TGTGCCAGCAGTCCGGCTGGAAACACCATATATTTT.

This chain connects TRBV9 to TRBJ1-3; 7 positions match TRBD1. The CDR3 runs 15 residues. The germline V gene has CDR1 SGDLS and CDR2 YYNGEE. Germline trimming cut 4 bases from V and 4 bases from J; bases unmatched to any gene: 8. Here the CDR3 DNA reads TGTGCCAGCAGCCCGACAGGGATATCCGGAAACACCATATATTTT. Protein product: CASSPTGISGNTIYF.

This chain uses TRBV19 with TRBJ1-1; D may be TRBD1 (6 bases). Germline CDR1 LNHDA, CDR2 SQIVND (reference sequence). V lost 7 bases, J lost 1 base, and 10 bases lay in between. The CDR3 is 13 amino acids. CDR3 sequence reads: CASTLDRNTEAFF. In nucleotides, the CDR3 is TGTGCCAGTACCCTGGACAGGAACACTGAAGCTTTCTTT.

This chain links TRBV6-5 with TRBJ1-1; TRBD1 matches at 9 bases. Germline values: CDR1 MNHEY, CDR2 SVGAGI. The CDR3 consists of 15 residues. The V and J ends lost 5 bases and 1 base, in that order; junction bases with no gene match: 5. For the CDR3, the DNA is TGTGCCAGCAGTCCCCTACAGGGGGCGAACACTGAAGCTTTCTTT. Encoded protein: CASSPLQGANTEAFF.

The V call is TRBV11-2, the J call TRBJ1-1; 8 bases are a match to TRBD1. The CDR3 is 15 residues long. Trimming cost V 5 bases and J 3 bases; bases outside gene matches: 8. Germline V gives CDR1 SGHAT, CDR2 FQNNGV. CDR3 nucleotide sequence: TGTGCCAGCAGCGAAGGACAGGGCATCGACACTGAAGCTTTCTTT. Translation: CASSEGQGIDTEAFF.

This chain joins TRBV5-4 and TRBJ2-2, with 9 bases identical to TRBD1. With 4 bases clipped from V and 4 bases from J, the junction kept 5 bases outside the gene matches. Germline V gene sequence: CDR1 SGHNT, CDR2 YYREEE (reference sequence). CDR3 length: 15 residues. CDR3 in amino acids: CASSTPGQGTGELFF. Written as DNA, the CDR3 is TGTGCCAGCAGCACACCGGGACAGGGCACCGGGGAGCTGTTTTTT.

The rearrangement joins TRBV30 to TRBJ1-4; D gene ambiguous. The germline CDR1 and CDR2 sequences are GTSNPN and SVGIG (reference sequence). V was cut by 3 bases and J by 5 bases, with 16 bases left in between. This CDR3 has 15 amino acids. The CDR3 is CAWREGSTGNEKLFF. The CDR3 DNA reads as TGTGCCTGGAGGGAGGGATCCACGGGGAATGAAAAACTGTTTTTT.

J is TRBJ1-2 and V is TRBV5-1, with 12 bases aligning to TRBD1. The CDR3 runs to 16 residues. V gave up 0 bases and J gave up 8 bases; unmatched junction bases: 8. Germline CDR1 SGHRS, CDR2 YFSETQ. The CDR3 sequence: CASSLAGTGGSKGYTF. CDR3 coding DNA: TGCGCCAGCAGCTTGGCGGGGACAGGGGGCTCCAAAGGCTACACCTTC.

The genes are TRBV9 and TRBJ1-1, with TRBD1 identical over 8 bases. The CDR3 runs 14 residues. Germline V lookup: CDR1 SGDLS, CDR2 YYNGEE. After removal of 0 bases from V and 4 bases from J, the junction contained 2 bases not matched to a gene. CDR3 bases: TGTGCCAGCAGCGTAGGACAGGGGATCACTGAAGCTTTCTTT. Its protein product is CASSVGQGITEAFF.

This clone was counted a single time. The rearrangement links TRBV29-1 to TRBJ2-7, with 7 nucleotides matching TRBD2. The germline CDR1 and CDR2 sequences are SQVTM and ANQGSEA. The V and J ends lost 4 bases and 2 bases, in that order; junction bases with no gene match: 11. CDR3 length equals 15 residues. The CDR3 DNA sequence: TGCAGCGTTGCGCCGAGGCTAGCGGCGACCTACGAGCAGTACTTC. Its protein product is CSVAPRLAATYEQYF.

The gene calls are TRBV5-8 and TRBJ1-1; D is perhaps TRBD1 (5 bases). Trimming pared 5 bases from V and 10 bases from J, leaving 18 bases between. CDR3 length equals 13 residues. CDR1 is SGHTS, CDR2 YDEGEE, per germline. The CDR3 loop reads CASSYTGTWGAFF. DNA for the CDR3: TGTGCCAGCAGTTATACAGGTACCTGGGGAGCTTTCTTT.

The chain couples TRBV27 to TRBJ2-1; 11 positions match TRBD1. Per germline, CDR1 MNHEY and CDR2 SMNVEV (reference sequence). With V trimmed by 3 bases and J by 6 bases, 1 base remained unmatched. This CDR3 contains 14 residues. CDR3 in DNA: TGTGCCAGCAGTTTCGGGACAGGGGGCAATGAGCAGTTCTTC. It codes for CASSFGTGGNEQFF.